This T cell receptor (beta chain) was recovered during a study of identical twins. There are 14 residues in the CDR3. CDR1 is SGDLS and CDR2 is YYNGEE in the germline V gene. The germline V and J ends were trimmed by 3 bases and 2 bases, with 12 bases remaining between them. TCRdb recomputed calls from the 5' RACE reads with MiXCR, one row per CDR3 protein. This table has around 370,000 distinct CDR3 sequences, approximately 8.8% appearing once. Study conclusions and caveats: Twins shared out-of-frame alpha sequences with excess low generation probability. Whereas memory repertoires showed no such difference, abundant cord blood beta clonotypes carried fewer insertions. Excess sharing by twins proved weaker in beta out-of-frame sequences.

This clonotype was counted a few times. Its antigen remains unidentified. The receptor was isolated from a woman aged 50 to 60 in good health. The source material was naive T cells sorted from blood. J is TRBJ2-7 and V is TRBV9; D call uncertain. CDR3 loop: CASSEGTVTYEQYF. The CDR3 bases are TGTGCCAGCAGCGAGGGAACAGTTACCTACGAGCAGTACTTC.